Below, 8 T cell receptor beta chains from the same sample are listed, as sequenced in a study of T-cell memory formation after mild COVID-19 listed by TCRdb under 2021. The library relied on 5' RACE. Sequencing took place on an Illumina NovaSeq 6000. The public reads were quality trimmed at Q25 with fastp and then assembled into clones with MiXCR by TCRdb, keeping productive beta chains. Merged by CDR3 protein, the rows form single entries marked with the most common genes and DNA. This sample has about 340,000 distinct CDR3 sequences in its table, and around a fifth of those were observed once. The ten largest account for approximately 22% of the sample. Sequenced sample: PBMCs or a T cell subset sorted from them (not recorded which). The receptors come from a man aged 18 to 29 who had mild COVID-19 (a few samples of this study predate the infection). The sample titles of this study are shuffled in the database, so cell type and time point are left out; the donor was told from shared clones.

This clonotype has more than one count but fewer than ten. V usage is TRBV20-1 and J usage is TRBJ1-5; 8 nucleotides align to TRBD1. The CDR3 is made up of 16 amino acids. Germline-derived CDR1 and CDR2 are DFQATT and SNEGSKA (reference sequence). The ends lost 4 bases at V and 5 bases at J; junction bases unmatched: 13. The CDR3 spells CSATSQTGASHQPQHF. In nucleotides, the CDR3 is TGCAGTGCTACAAGCCAGACAGGGGCGTCACATCAGCCCCAGCATTTT.

The CDR3 DNA reads as TGTGCCAGCAGCTCCCCCATGGGTTACAATGAGCAGTTCTTC. Translation: CASSSPMGYNEQFF. The J gene is TRBJ2-1, the V gene TRBV7-2; D gene ambiguous. V was pared by 4 bases and J by 4 bases, with 11 bases between. Germline loops: CDR1 SGHTA, CDR2 FQGNSA. This CDR3 comprises 14 residues.

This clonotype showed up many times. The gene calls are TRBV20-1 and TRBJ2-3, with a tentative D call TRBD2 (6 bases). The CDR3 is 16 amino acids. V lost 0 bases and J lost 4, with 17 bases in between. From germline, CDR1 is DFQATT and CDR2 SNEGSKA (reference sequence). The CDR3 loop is CSARDPTSYIPDTQYF. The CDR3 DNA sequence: TGCAGTGCTAGAGATCCGACTAGTTATATCCCAGATACGCAGTATTTT.

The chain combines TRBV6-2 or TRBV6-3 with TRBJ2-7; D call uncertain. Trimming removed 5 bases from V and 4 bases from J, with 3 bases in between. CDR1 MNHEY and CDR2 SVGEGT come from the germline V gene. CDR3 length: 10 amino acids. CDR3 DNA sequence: TGTGCCAGCAGTCATTACGAGCAGTACGTC. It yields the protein CASSHYEQYV.

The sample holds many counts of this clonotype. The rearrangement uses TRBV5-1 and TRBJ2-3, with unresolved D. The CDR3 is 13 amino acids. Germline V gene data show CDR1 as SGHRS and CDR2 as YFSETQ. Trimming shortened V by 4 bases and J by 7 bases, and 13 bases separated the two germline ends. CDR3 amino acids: CASSDLTGNTQYF. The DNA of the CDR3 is TGCGCCAGCAGCGACCTGACTGGGAATACGCAGTATTTT.

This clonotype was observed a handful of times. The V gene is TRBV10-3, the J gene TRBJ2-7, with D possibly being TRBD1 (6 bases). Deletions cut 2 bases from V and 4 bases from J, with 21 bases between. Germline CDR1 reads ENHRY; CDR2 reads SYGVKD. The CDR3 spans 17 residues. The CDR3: CAISEPDPKAGAYEQYF. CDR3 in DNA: TGTGCCATCAGTGAGCCCGATCCGAAGGCAGGGGCTTACGAGCAGTACTTC.

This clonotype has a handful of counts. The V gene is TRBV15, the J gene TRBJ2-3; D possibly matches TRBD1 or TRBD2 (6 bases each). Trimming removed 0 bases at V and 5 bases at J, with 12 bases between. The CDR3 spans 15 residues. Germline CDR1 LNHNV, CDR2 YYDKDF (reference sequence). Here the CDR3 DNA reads TGTGCCACCAGCAGAGATCATGGGGGGCAAGATACGCAGTATTTT. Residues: CATSRDHGGQDTQYF.

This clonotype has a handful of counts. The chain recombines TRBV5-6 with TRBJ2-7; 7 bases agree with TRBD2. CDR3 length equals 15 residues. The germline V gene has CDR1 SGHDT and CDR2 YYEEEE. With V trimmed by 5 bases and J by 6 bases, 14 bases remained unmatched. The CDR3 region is CASSQTLFQRGEQYV. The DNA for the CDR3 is TGTGCCAGCAGTCAGACCTTGTTTCAGCGGGGCGAGCAGTACGTC.